This is a list of T cell receptor beta chains from one sample in a study of cytomegalovirus exposure and HLA in healthy donors. TCRdb keeps only in-frame clones here, not all; method: immunoSEQ multiplex PCR. The sample carries under 150,000 clones, roughly 80% recorded once. Sample: PBMCs. The receptor source for this set is a woman aged 55-69 years in good health and CMV-seronegative. Both conserved end residues are part of each CDR3. Fields, in order: clone size, J gene, D gene, V gene, CDR3 DNA, CDR3 protein. The D gene is left open where the match is weak. Clone size, where shown, is once, few, many, or a class for clones that have expanded.

NA,TRBJ1-5,NA,TRBV2,TGTGCCAGCAGTGAATCCATTGGGGGGGGCCACGTTCAGCCCCAGCATTTT,CASSESIGGGHVQPQHF
NA,TRBJ2-3,NA,TRBV5-6,TGTGCCAGCAGCCTCCCGGAGGCACCTAAGACCCGCACAGATACGCAGTATTTT,CASSLPEAPKTRTDTQYF
few,TRBJ1-1,NA,TRBV5-1,TGCGCCAGCAGCCAGGGGACAAACACTGAAGCTTTCTTT,CASSQGTNTEAFF
NA,TRBJ2-6,NA,TRBV5-1,TGCGCCAGCAGCTTGGTGATCTCTCTAGGGGCCAACGTCCTGACTTTC,CASSLVISLGANVLTF
NA,TRBJ2-5,TRBD1,TRBV14,TGTGCCAGCAGCCGCGGGACAGGGAGTCCCCAAGAGACCCAGTACTTC,CASSRGTGSPQETQYF
NA,TRBJ2-6,NA,TRBV9,TGTGCCAGCAGCCCGACTGTATCCTCTGGGGCCAACGTCCTGACTTTC,CASSPTVSSGANVLTF
once,TRBJ1-2,NA,TRBV5-6,TGTGCCAGCAGCTTGGGACAGGCTTCAACTGGTGGCTACACCTTC,CASSLGQASTGGYTF
NA,TRBJ1-4,NA,TRBV5-1,TGCGCCAGCAGCTTGGTACCGCAACAAAATGAAAAACTGTTTTTT,CASSLVPQQNEKLFF
few,TRBJ1-2,TRBD1,TRBV11-1,TGTGCCAGCAGCTGGGGACAGACCTATGGCTACACCTTC,CASSWGQTYGYTF
NA,TRBJ2-3,TRBD2,TRBV5-1,TGCGCCAGCAGCGCCAGACTAGCGGGTACCACAGATACGCAGTATTTT,CASSARLAGTTDTQYF
few,TRBJ2-7,TRBD1,TRBV5-1,TGCGCCACCAGCTCCCCCCGGACAGGGGGAATTTTCCTCTACGAGCAGTACTTC,CATSSPRTGGIFLYEQYF
NA,TRBJ2-3,NA,TRBV23-1,TGCGCCAGCAGGGGGACACCTAGCACAGATACGCAGTATTTT,CASRGTPSTDTQYF
NA,TRBJ2-2,TRBD2,TRBV7-3,TGTGCCAGCAGTATCGGACTAGCGGGGGGGAACACCGGGGAGCTGTTTTTT,CASSIGLAGGNTGELFF
NA,TRBJ2-7,NA,TRBV29-1,TGCAGCGTTGGGTCAGGAATCTACGAGCAGTACTTC,CSVGSGIYEQYF
NA,TRBJ1-4,NA,TRBV6-6,TGTGCCAGCAGTGGATTCACAGGTGGGATTGAAAAACTGTTTTTT,CASSGFTGGIEKLFF
NA,TRBJ1-2,NA,TRBV6-5,TGTGCCAGCAGACAACCTACAGGGAGCTATGGCTACACCTTC,CASRQPTGSYGYTF